These 20 T cell receptor beta chains came from one sample sequenced in a study of T cell changes during pregnancy in multiple sclerosis. This table comes from immunoSEQ multiplex PCR, and its TCRdb copy is limited to in-frame clones, with some not included. The table has 100,000 or so clones, approximately 94% seen once. Here the sequenced sample was peripheral blood, taken in the third trimester of pregnancy. Receptors originate from a female donor with multiple sclerosis, enrolled in a pregnancy study.

This chain joins TRBV19 and TRBJ2-7; TRBD2 matches 7 bases. Germline CDR1 and CDR2: LNHDA and SQIVND (reference sequence). With 5 bases clipped from V and 7 bases from J, the junction kept 11 bases outside the gene matches. The CDR3 extends over 14 amino acids. The CDR3 here is CASSSTSPPGEQYF. The CDR3 DNA sequence: TGTGCCAGTAGTTCGACTAGCCCGCCGGGAGAGCAGTACTTC.

This clone was detected only a few times. V and J are TRBV30 and TRBJ1-1; D gene unclear. The CDR3 is 15 residues long. Germline V lookup: CDR1 GTSNPN, CDR2 SVGIG (reference sequence). V was clipped by 0 bases and J by 11 bases, with 22 bases between them. CDR3 coding DNA: TGTGCCTGGAGTGTACAGACTAATCGTCCCCGCGAGGCTTTCTTT. Translation: CAWSVQTNRPREAFF.

The gene calls are TRBV5-1 and TRBJ2-2; TRBD2 matches at 14 bases. Germline values: CDR1 SGHRS, CDR2 YFSETQ. The CDR3 spans 17 residues. Trimming at V came to 4 bases and at J to 6 bases, leaving 8 bases not matched to a gene. The CDR3 sequence is CASSPMTSGRAAGELFF. CDR3 nucleotide sequence: TGCGCCAGCAGCCCGATGACTAGCGGGAGGGCCGCCGGGGAGCTGTTTTTT. Full variable domain (rest looked up from reference TRBV5-1 and TRBJ2-2): KAGVTQTPRYLIKTRGQQVTLSCSPISGHRSVSWYQQTPGQGLQFLFEYFSETQRNKGNFPGRFSGRQFSNSRSEMNVSTLELGDSALYLCASSPMTSGRAAGELFFGEGSRLTVL.

This rearrangement joins TRBV11-3 to TRBJ2-7, with 7 bases identical to TRBD1. Losses at the gene ends were 0 bases for V and 5 bases for J; bases not matched to a gene: 7. This CDR3 contains 15 residues. In germline, CDR1 is SGHNT, CDR2 YENEEA. The CDR3 bases are TGTGCCAGCAGCTTAGAGAACAGGGGTTTCCACGAGCAGTACTTC. Translating gives CASSLENRGFHEQYF. Based on the CDR3 plus reference TRBV11-3 and TRBJ2-7, the full variable domain is EAGVVQSPRYKIIEKKQPVAFWCNPISGHNTLYWYLQNLGQGPELLIRYENEEAVDDSQLPKDRFSAERLKGVDSTLKIQPAELGDSAVYLCASSLENRGFHEQYFGPGTRLTVT.

V usage is TRBV29-1 and J usage is TRBJ2-1, with TRBD2 identical over 7 bases. Per the germline V gene, CDR1 is SQVTM and CDR2 is ANQGSEA. The length of the CDR3 is 12 residues. V lost 7 bases, J lost 7 bases, and 7 bases stayed unmatched. Here the CDR3 DNA reads TGCAGCGGCGACCACGGGGGGAATGAGCAGTTCTTC. Translation: CSGDHGGNEQFF.

The chain combines TRBV29-1 with TRBJ2-3, with D possibly matching TRBD2 (7 bases). Germline V gene sequence: CDR1 SQVTM, CDR2 ANQGSEA. The CDR3 is 16 amino acids. Trimming removed 2 bases at V and 0 bases at J, with 15 bases between. The CDR3 is CSVERGAHSSTDTQYF. The CDR3, as DNA: TGCAGCGTTGAACGGGGGGCGCACTCTAGCACAGATACGCAGTATTTT.

The chain joins TRBV5-4 to TRBJ2-7; 9 positions match TRBD2. Per the germline V gene, CDR1 is SGHNT and CDR2 is YYREEE (reference sequence). V gave up 4 bases and J gave up 2 bases; unmatched junction bases: 1. The CDR3 contains 13 residues. The CDR3 sequence is CASSPSGAYEQYF. As DNA, the CDR3 is TGTGCCAGCAGCCCTAGCGGGGCCTACGAGCAGTACTTC.

The V and J genes are TRBV6-5 and TRBJ2-2; D perhaps matches TRBD2 (5 bases). V was shortened by 1 base and J by 5 bases, with 14 bases between the two germline ends. The germline V gene encodes CDR1 MNHEY and CDR2 SVGAGI. The CDR3 covers 16 residues. The DNA for the CDR3 is TGTGCCAGCAGTTACTTTGGAGGTCTGAGGACCGGGGAGCTGTTTTTT. It encodes CASSYFGGLRTGELFF.

The V and J genes are TRBV18 and TRBJ1-2; 8 nucleotides line up with TRBD1. The germline V gene has CDR1 KGHSH and CDR2 LQKENI. J was trimmed by 6 bases and V by 3 bases; bases with no gene match: 9. The CDR3 runs 15 residues. The CDR3 here is CASSPRDRSYDGYTF. DNA for the CDR3: TGTGCCAGCTCACCCAGGGACAGGAGTTATGATGGCTACACCTTC.

V usage is TRBV6-4 and J usage is TRBJ2-3; 9 bases map to TRBD2. The CDR3 totals 15 residues. The germline V gene encodes CDR1 MRHNA and CDR2 SNTAGT. V trimming: 3 bases; J trimming: 2 bases; junction bases outside the gene matches: 3. CDR3 sequence: CASSEASGDTDTQYF. CDR3 bases: TGTGCCAGCAGTGAGGCTAGCGGGGACACAGATACGCAGTATTTT.

This sequence joins TRBV6-5 and TRBJ2-6, with unresolved D. The CDR3 sequence is 16 residues long. The germline V and J ends were trimmed by 0 bases and 1 base, with 7 bases remaining between them. CDR1 and CDR2 from the germline V gene are MNHEY and SVGAGI. CDR3 in DNA: TGTGCCAGCAGTTACTCGTCGAGGTCTGGGGCCAACGTCCTGACTTTC. It yields the protein CASSYSSRSGANVLTF.

CDR3 DNA: TGTGCCAGTAGTAGGACAAGATCAAACAATGAGCAGTTCTTC. Protein sequence: CASSRTRSNNEQFF. The J gene is TRBJ2-1, the V gene TRBV19; D possibly corresponds to TRBD1 (5 bases). This CDR3 comprises 14 residues. Between the trimmed V and J ends, which lost 4 bases and 5 bases, there was a span of 12 bases. From germline, CDR1 is LNHDA and CDR2 SQIVND (reference sequence).

The table lists this clone with a few counts. The chain's CDR3 is CASSIAGGSHEQFF. DNA of the CDR3: TGTGCCAGTAGTATAGCGGGAGGTAGCCATGAGCAGTTCTTC. This chain uses TRBV19 with TRBJ2-1; 7 bases line up with TRBD2. CDR3 size: 14 residues. The V gene end was trimmed by 1 base and the J gene end by 8 bases; junction bases not matched to a gene: 5. Germline V lookup: CDR1 LNHDA, CDR2 SQIVND (reference sequence).

This chain joins TRBV4-1 and TRBJ1-5, with 7 nucleotides matching TRBD1. Germline CDR1 is MGHRA and CDR2 is YSYEKL. The CDR3 loop spans 16 amino acids. The V segment lost 0 bases and the J segment 2 bases; nucleotides outside the gene matches: 4. CDR3 region: CASSQEITGGNQPQHF. CDR3 DNA sequence: TGCGCCAGCAGCCAAGAGATAACAGGGGGCAATCAGCCCCAGCATTTT.

The rearrangement links TRBV7-9 to TRBJ1-4; no definite D call. Trimming removed 5 bases at V and 0 bases at J, with 13 bases between. There are 16 residues in the CDR3. Germline lookup yields CDR1 SEHNR and CDR2 FQNEAQ (reference sequence). CDR3: CASSPISQATNEKLFF. The CDR3 coding sequence is TGTGCCAGCAGCCCGATCTCGCAGGCAACTAATGAAAAACTGTTTTTT.

This clone appeared once. The V and J genes are TRBV18 and TRBJ1-2, with 8 bases fitting TRBD1. The CDR3 totals 15 residues. V lost 2 bases, J lost 8 bases, and 10 bases stayed unmatched. Per germline, CDR1 KGHSH and CDR2 LQKENI. CDR3 bases: TGTGCCAGCTCACCAAGACAGGGGCAAGTAGGCGGCTACACCTTC. As protein: CASSPRQGQVGGYTF.

V and J are TRBV7-2 and TRBJ2-5, with 8 bases identical to TRBD2. CDR1 and CDR2 (germline): SGHTA, FQGNSA. The CDR3 is 15 residues long. V shed 6 bases, J shed 1 base, and the junction held 7 bases outside the gene matches. The CDR3 bases are TGTGCCAGCAGGGGCTTTACTAGCGGCCAAGAGACCCAGTACTTC. It specifies CASRGFTSGQETQYF.

The gene calls are TRBV28 and TRBJ1-4; tentative D call: TRBD1 (6 bases). V was pared by 2 bases and J by 3 bases, with 7 bases between. The germline gives CDR1 MDHEN, CDR2 SYDVKM. This CDR3 has 14 amino acids. The DNA for the CDR3 is TGTGCCAGCAGTTTAGGGGGCCCTAATGAAAAACTGTTTTTT. Protein sequence: CASSLGGPNEKLFF.

The rearrangement joins TRBV2 to TRBJ2-7; D not certain. This CDR3 region has 13 residues. Germline CDR1 is SNHLY and CDR2 is FYNNEI. Trimming shortened V by 4 bases and J by 2 bases, and 9 bases separated the two germline ends. This CDR3 reads CASSGDFAYEQYF. The CDR3 region has the DNA TGTGCCAGCAGTGGAGATTTTGCCTACGAGCAGTACTTC.

A note on this clone: Relative to the germline gene, one junction end is altered; a read error may explain this. This sequence joins TRBV7-7 and TRBJ2-1, with TRBD2 as a possible D gene (5 bases). The germline V gene has CDR1 SSHAT and CDR2 FNYEAQ (reference sequence). CDR3 length: 12 residues. CDR3 sequence reads: CASSFGEGEQFF. Here the CDR3 DNA reads TGTGCTAGCAGCTTTGGTGAGGGTGAGCAGTTCTTC.